These T cell receptor beta chains were read from a single sample in a study of ipilimumab plus nivolumab after autologous stem cell transplantation. Some clones are missing from TCRdb's copy, which holds only in-frame ones; the method was immunoSEQ multiplex PCR. The data contain 37,000 or so clones, about 91% of them seen just once; the ten biggest clones take up 0.9%. Sequenced here: PBMCs, sampled in a trial of ipilimumab plus nivolumab as post-transplant consolidation. The receptors here all came from a male donor with multiple myeloma. Each CDR3 is given without its conserved first and last residue. The order of the fields is V gene, CDR3 length, clone size, CDR3 protein. Clone size is not always given. Where it is, it says once, few, many or a class for expanded clones.

v_call: TRBV19; cdr3_length: 15; clone_size: once; cdr3_aa: ASSIARWGEAPLEQY
v_call: TRBV5-1; cdr3_length: 14; clone_size: .; cdr3_aa: ASSLGGAQRAYEQY
v_call: TRBV7-9; cdr3_length: 12; clone_size: .; cdr3_aa: ASSQTQGNYGYT
v_call: TRBV27; cdr3_length: 12; clone_size: .; cdr3_aa: ASSFAGTGSPLH
v_call: TRBV18; cdr3_length: 11; clone_size: .; cdr3_aa: ASSLGVDTEAF
v_call: TRBV7-2; cdr3_length: 14; clone_size: .; cdr3_aa: ASSLGPGRDTGELF
v_call: TRBV28; cdr3_length: 11; clone_size: .; cdr3_aa: ASSSWQVYEQY
v_call: TRBV7-2; cdr3_length: 13; clone_size: .; cdr3_aa: ASSLVTGGNTEAF
v_call: TRBV7-9; cdr3_length: 17; clone_size: medium-sized; cdr3_aa: ASSDSLAGGPRGYNEQF
v_call: TRBV19; cdr3_length: 12; clone_size: .; cdr3_aa: ASIRAGTNEKLF
v_call: TRBV16; cdr3_length: 12; clone_size: .; cdr3_aa: ASSRDRGFEPQH
v_call: TRBV19; cdr3_length: 13; clone_size: .; cdr3_aa: ASSRSGGGYNEQF
v_call: TRBV4-3; cdr3_length: 12; clone_size: .; cdr3_aa: ASSQDRTGTEAF
v_call: TRBV5-1; cdr3_length: 12; clone_size: .; cdr3_aa: ASSLVSGANVLT